This TCR beta chain was sequenced in a study of blood T cell repertoires in COVID-19. For the study at large: Samples came from the United States, Italy and Spain, spanning acute and convalescent COVID-19. T cells, B-cell-depleted T cells, or PBMCs supplied cDNA or gDNA.

Authors' processing steps: The assay estimated nucleated cells by amplifying reference gene primers. Assay used: immunoSEQ multiplex PCR; TCRdb lists only in-frame clones, some missing. V and J calls and clone size are given by that table; D and trimming were obtained from the DNA. The sample lists 200,000 or so clones; around 84% were seen once. Material: peripheral blood. The TCR comes from a man in his fifties or sixties who had recovered from COVID-19.

DNA for the CDR3: TGTGCCAGCAGTTTAGCAGGGGATTATCAGCCCCAGCATTTT. Its protein product is CASSLAGDYQPQHF. V and J are TRBV27 and TRBJ1-5, with D tentatively TRBD1 (6 bases). Trimming took 2 bases from V and 5 from J, leaving 10 bases between them. The germline gives CDR1 MNHEY, CDR2 SMNVEV (reference sequence). CDR3 length: 14 residues.